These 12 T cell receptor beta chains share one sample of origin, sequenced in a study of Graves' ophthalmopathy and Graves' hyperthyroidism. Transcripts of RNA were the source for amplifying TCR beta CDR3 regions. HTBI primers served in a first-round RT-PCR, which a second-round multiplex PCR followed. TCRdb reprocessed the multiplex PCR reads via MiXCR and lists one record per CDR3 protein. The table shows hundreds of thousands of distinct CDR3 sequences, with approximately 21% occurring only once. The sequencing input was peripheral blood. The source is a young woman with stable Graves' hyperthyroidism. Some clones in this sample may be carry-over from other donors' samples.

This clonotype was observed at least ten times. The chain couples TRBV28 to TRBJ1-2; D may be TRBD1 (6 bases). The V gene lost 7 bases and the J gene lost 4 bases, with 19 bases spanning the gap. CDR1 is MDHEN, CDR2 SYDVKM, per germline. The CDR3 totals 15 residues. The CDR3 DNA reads TGTGCCAGCACCCCTTTACGGGGGGCCACCTATGGCTACACCTTC. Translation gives CASTPLRGATYGYTF.

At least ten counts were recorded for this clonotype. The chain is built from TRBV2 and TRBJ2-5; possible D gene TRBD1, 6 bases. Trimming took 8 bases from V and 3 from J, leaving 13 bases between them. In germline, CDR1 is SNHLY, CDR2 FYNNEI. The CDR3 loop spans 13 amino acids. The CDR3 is CASCGQKEETQYF. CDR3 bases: TGTGCCAGCTGCGGACAGAAAGAAGAGACCCAGTACTTC.

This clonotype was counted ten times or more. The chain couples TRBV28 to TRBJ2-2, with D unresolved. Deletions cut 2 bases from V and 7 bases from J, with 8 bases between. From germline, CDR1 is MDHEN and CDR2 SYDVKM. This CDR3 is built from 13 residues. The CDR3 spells CASSLGFNGELFF. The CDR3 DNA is TGTGCCAGCAGTTTAGGTTTTAACGGGGAGCTGTTTTTT.

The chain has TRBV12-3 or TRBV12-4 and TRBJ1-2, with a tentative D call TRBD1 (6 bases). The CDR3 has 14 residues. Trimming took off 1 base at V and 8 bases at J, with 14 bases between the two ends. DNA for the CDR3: TGTGCCAGCAGTTTAGGGGGGGCAGGGAAGGGCTACACCTTC. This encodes CASSLGGAGKGYTF.

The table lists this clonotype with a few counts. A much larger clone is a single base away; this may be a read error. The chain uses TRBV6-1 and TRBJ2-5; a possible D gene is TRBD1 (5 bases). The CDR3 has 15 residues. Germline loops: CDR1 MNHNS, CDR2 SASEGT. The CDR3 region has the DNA TGTGCCAGCAGTGTCAGCGTGGGGCAACAAGAGACCAAGTACTTC. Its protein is CASSVSVGQQETKYF.

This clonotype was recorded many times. This CDR3 reads CSARPGTSGRQTQYF. In nucleotides, the CDR3 is TGCAGTGCTAGACCCGGGACTAGCGGGAGACAGACCCAGTACTTC. The rearrangement links TRBV20-1 to TRBJ2-5; TRBD2 matches 14 bases. Germline V gene data show CDR1 as DFQATT and CDR2 as SNEGSKA (reference sequence). The CDR3 runs to 15 residues. After removal of 2 bases from V and 6 bases from J, the junction contained 5 bases not matched to a gene.

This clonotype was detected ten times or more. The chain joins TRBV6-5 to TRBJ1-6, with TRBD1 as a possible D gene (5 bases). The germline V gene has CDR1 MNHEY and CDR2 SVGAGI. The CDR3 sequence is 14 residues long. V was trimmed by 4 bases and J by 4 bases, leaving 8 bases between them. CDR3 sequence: CASSSGPYNSPLHF. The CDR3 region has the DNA TGTGCCAGCAGTTCGGGACCGTATAATTCACCCCTCCACTTT.

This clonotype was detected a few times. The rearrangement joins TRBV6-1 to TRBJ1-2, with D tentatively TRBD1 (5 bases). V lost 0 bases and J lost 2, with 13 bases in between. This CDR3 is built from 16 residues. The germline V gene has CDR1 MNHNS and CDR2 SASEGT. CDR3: CASSEANPGRNYGYTF. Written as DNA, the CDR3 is TGTGCCAGCAGTGAAGCCAACCCGGGACGGAACTATGGCTACACCTTC.

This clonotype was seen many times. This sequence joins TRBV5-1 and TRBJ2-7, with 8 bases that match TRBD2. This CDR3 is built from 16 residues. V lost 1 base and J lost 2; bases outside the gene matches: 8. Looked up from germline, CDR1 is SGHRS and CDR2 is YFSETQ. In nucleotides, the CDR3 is TGCGCCAGCAGCTTGTCCAGCGGGAGCCAAACCTACGAGCAGTACTTC. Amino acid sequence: CASSLSSGSQTYEQYF.

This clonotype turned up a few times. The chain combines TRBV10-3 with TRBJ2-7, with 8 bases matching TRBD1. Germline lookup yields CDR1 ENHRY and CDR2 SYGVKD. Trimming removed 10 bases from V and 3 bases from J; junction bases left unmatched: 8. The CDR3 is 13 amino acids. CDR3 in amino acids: CANGQGFSYEQYF. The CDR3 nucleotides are TGTGCCAACGGACAGGGTTTTAGCTACGAGCAGTACTTC.

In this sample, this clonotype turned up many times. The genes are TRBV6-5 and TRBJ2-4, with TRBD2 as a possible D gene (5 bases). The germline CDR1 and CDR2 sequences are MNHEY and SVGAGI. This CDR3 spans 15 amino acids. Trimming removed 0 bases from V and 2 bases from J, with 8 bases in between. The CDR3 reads CASSYSTGTKNIQYF. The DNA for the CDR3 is TGTGCCAGCAGTTACTCGACGGGGACCAAAAACATTCAGTACTTC.

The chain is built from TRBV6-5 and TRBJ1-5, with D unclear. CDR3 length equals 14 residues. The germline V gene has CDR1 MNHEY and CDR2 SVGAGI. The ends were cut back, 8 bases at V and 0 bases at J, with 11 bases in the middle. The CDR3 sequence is CASGNPYSNQPQHF. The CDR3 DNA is TGTGCCAGCGGTAACCCTTATAGCAATCAGCCCCAGCATTTT.